This T cell receptor (beta chain) was profiled in a study of cytomegalovirus exposure and HLA in healthy donors. Whole-study results and caveats: In an earlier analysis, productive rearrangement rates for most beta V segments clustered near 87% or 30%.

Germline CDR1 SEHNR, CDR2 FQNEAQ (reference sequence). The CDR3 runs 15 residues. Trimming cost V 5 bases and J 0 bases; bases outside gene matches: 6. The PCR had 60 Vbeta and 13 Jbeta primers. In the authors' workflow: In a later analysis, approximately 73 million unique TCR beta chains included roughly 11 million shared by two or more donors. Generated by immunoSEQ multiplex PCR, the TCRdb table keeps only in-frame clones and is missing some. V and J calls and clone size are given by that table; D and trimming were obtained from the DNA. In total, the table holds around 160,000 clones. About this clone: Its antigen is unknown.

The rearrangement links TRBV7-9 to TRBJ2-5; 7 bases match TRBD1. The sequence came from a woman in her fifties or sixties in good health and CMV-seronegative. Sample: PBMCs. The CDR3 DNA reads as TGTGCCAGCAGCCAAAGGGGGACAGACCAAGAGACCCAGTACTTC. Amino acid sequence: CASSQRGTDQETQYF. Using reference TRBV7-9 and TRBJ2-5 for the parts outside the CDR3, the full variable domain is DTGVSQNPRHKITKRGQNVTFRCDPISEHNRLYWYRQTLGQGPEFLTYFQNEAQLEKSRLLSDRFSAERPKGSFSTLEIQRTEQGDSAMYLCASSQRGTDQETQYFGPGTRLLVL.